A selection of T cell receptor beta chains follows, all from one sample in a study of neurological immune-mediated disorders. TCRdb redid the calling of the 5' RACE reads with MiXCR, one entry per CDR3 protein. The sample lists about 81,000 distinct CDR3 sequences; approximately 4.6% were seen once. The material sequenced was PBMCs. The receptor set was obtained from an older woman with multiple sclerosis. The CDR3 runs from the conserved cysteine through the conserved F or W. The order of the fields is V gene, J gene, clone size, D gene, CDR3 DNA, CDR3 protein. The D gene is left open where the match is weak. Clone sizes are given selectively: once, few, many, or a class where the clone is expanded.

V: TRBV5-1
J: TRBJ2-7
size: many
D: -
DNA: TGCGCCAGCAGCTTGGCCGCCGAGCAGTACTTC
CDR3: CASSLAAEQYF

V: TRBV29-1
J: TRBJ1-1
size: many
D: -
DNA: TGCAGCGTCTATAAAGGGGGTAACACTGAAGCTTTCTTT
CDR3: CSVYKGGNTEAFF

V: TRBV5-1
J: TRBJ1-3
size: many
D: -
DNA: TGCGCCAGCAGCTTAATTACCGGGACAAGCTTGTCCGGAAACACCATATATTTT
CDR3: CASSLITGTSLSGNTIYF

V: TRBV4-1
J: TRBJ1-6
size: many
D: TRBD1
DNA: TGCGCCAGCAGCCCCACGGACAGGGTGGCTAATTCACCCCTCCACTTT
CDR3: CASSPTDRVANSPLHF

V: TRBV5-1
J: TRBJ2-5
size: many
D: TRBD2
DNA: TGCGCCAGCAGCTTCGGGACTAGCGGGGAAGAGACCCAGTACTTC
CDR3: CASSFGTSGEETQYF

V: TRBV3-1
J: TRBJ1-1
size: -
D: -
DNA: TGTGCCAGCAGCCAAGATTTGGTGACGGCTGAAGCTTTCTTT
CDR3: CASSQDLVTAEAFF

V: TRBV10-3
J: TRBJ2-5
size: many
D: TRBD2
DNA: TGTGCCATCAGTGAGGGACTAGCATTGGAGACCCAGTACTTC
CDR3: CAISEGLALETQYF

V: TRBV6-4
J: TRBJ2-1
size: few
D: TRBD2
DNA: TGTGCCAGCAGTGACTCAACTAGCGGGGGGTCGGCGGGTGGTGAGCAGTTCTTC
CDR3: CASSDSTSGGSAGGEQFF

V: TRBV4-1
J: TRBJ2-1
size: many
D: TRBD2
DNA: TGCGCCAGCAGCCAAGTTGCAGCGGGGGCTCCCGGGGAGCAGTTCTTC
CDR3: CASSQVAAGAPGEQFF

V: TRBV18
J: TRBJ2-1
size: many
D: TRBD1
DNA: TGTGCCAGCTCACCAAGGGACAGTCACAATGAGCAGTTCTTC
CDR3: CASSPRDSHNEQFF

V: TRBV7-8
J: TRBJ1-1
size: many
D: -
DNA: TGTGCCAGCAGCCCTGACAGGCCGGGGCGCGAAGAAGCTTTCTTT
CDR3: CASSPDRPGREEAFF

V: TRBV11-2
J: TRBJ2-1
size: many
D: TRBD1
DNA: TGTGCCAGCAGCCAACAGGGGCCCCCCGTCAATGAGCAGTTCTTC
CDR3: CASSQQGPPVNEQFF

V: TRBV3-1
J: TRBJ2-1
size: few
D: TRBD2
DNA: TGTGCCAGCAGCCCTAGTCCGGGGGGTGCTTCCTACAATGAGCAGTTCTTC
CDR3: CASSPSPGGASYNEQFF

V: TRBV18
J: TRBJ2-7
size: many
D: -
DNA: TGTGCCAGCTCACCGCCCAGGGTTGAGTCCTACGAGCAGTACTTC
CDR3: CASSPPRVESYEQYF

V: TRBV20-1
J: TRBJ2-1
size: many
D: TRBD1
DNA: TGCAGTGCCACCGGGACAGCCTACAATGAGCAGTTCTTC
CDR3: CSATGTAYNEQFF

V: TRBV5-1
J: TRBJ2-7
size: many
D: -
DNA: TGCGCCAGCAGCTCCCAGGGAAAGAACTACGAGCAGTACTTC
CDR3: CASSSQGKNYEQYF

V: TRBV18
J: TRBJ2-5
size: many
D: -
DNA: TGTGCCAGCTCACCAGAAGAGACCCAGTACTTC
CDR3: CASSPEETQYF

V: TRBV7-7
J: TRBJ1-2
size: -
D: -
DNA: TGTGCTAGCAGCTTGGGGGACGGAGGCTATGGCTACACCTTC
CDR3: CASSLGDGGYGYTF